These 16 T cell receptor beta chains originate from one sample sequenced in a study of cytomegalovirus exposure and HLA in healthy donors. Use of 60 Vbeta and 13 Jbeta primers characterized the PCR. The table came from immunoSEQ multiplex PCR; TCRdb's copy has only in-frame clones and leaves some out. This table has approximately 200,000 clones, around 79% appearing once. The sequenced material came from PBMCs. All receptors come from a girl under 18 in good health and CMV-seropositive.

V is TRBV6-6 and J is TRBJ1-1, with TRBD1 matching over 8 bases. The CDR3 is 15 residues long. The germline V gene has CDR1 MNHNY and CDR2 SVGAGI (reference sequence). The junction had 6 bases not matched to a gene; V was cut back by 4 bases and J by 2 bases. CDR3 coding DNA: TGTGCCAGCAGTTCCCATCAGGGGGCAAACACTGAAGCTTTCTTT. It specifies CASSSHQGANTEAFF.

This chain uses TRBV7-2 with TRBJ2-3, with TRBD2 identical over 9 bases. Trimming at V came to 0 bases and at J to 4 bases, leaving 5 bases not matched to a gene. CDR3 length: 16 amino acids. The germline gives CDR1 SGHTA, CDR2 FQGNSA. This CDR3 reads CASSLAGGGASDTQYF. In DNA form, the CDR3 reads TGTGCCAGCAGCTTAGCGGGCGGGGGGGCCTCAGATACGCAGTATTTT. The full variable domain, rest sourced from reference TRBV7-2 and TRBJ2-3, is GAGVSQSPSNKVTEKGKDVELRCDPISGHTALYWYRQSLGQGLEFLIYFQGNSAPDKSGLPSDRFSAERTGGSVSTLTIQRTQQEDSAVYLCASSLAGGGASDTQYFGPGTRLTVL.

The V and J genes are TRBV6-5 and TRBJ2-7; 8 bases fit TRBD2. The J segment lost 0 bases and the V segment lost 4 bases, leaving 8 bases of the junction unmatched. CDR3 length equals 16 residues. Germline assignment: CDR1 MNHEY and CDR2 SVGAGI. The CDR3 protein is CASSLSSGVSSYEQYF. The CDR3 region has the DNA TGTGCCAGCAGTTTAAGTAGCGGGGTCAGCTCCTACGAGCAGTACTTC.

This sequence joins TRBV21-1 and TRBJ2-7; the D call TRBD2 from the table was never checked on the DNA. TRBV21-1 has pseudogene status. CDR3 size: 12 residues. CDR3 residues: CASSKDPYEQYF. The CDR3 DNA follows: TGTGCCAGCAGCAAAGATCCGTACGAGCAGTACTTC.

This clone was detected only a few times. V is TRBV7-8 and J is TRBJ2-1; D is unclear. The CDR3 is made up of 14 amino acids. Trimming removed 8 bases at V and 0 bases at J, with 11 bases between. Germline values: CDR1 SGHVS, CDR2 FQNEAQ. For the CDR3, the DNA is TGTGCCAGCGTTAAGCCGTACTCCTACAATGAGCAGTTCTTC. Its translation is CASVKPYSYNEQFF.

The chain uses TRBV5-8 and TRBJ2-2; D is possibly TRBD1 (5 bases). This CDR3 spans 15 amino acids. Germline V gene sequence: CDR1 SGHTS, CDR2 YDEGEE. V was clipped by 1 base and J by 5 bases, with 12 bases between them. This CDR3 reads CASSLFFQGTGELFF. CDR3 bases: TGTGCCAGCAGCTTGTTCTTTCAGGGTACCGGGGAGCTGTTTTTT. Complete variable domain (other parts from reference TRBV5-8 and TRBJ2-2): EAGVTQSPTHLIKTRGQQATLRCSPISGHTSVYWYQQALGLGLQFLLWYDEGEERNRGNFPPRFSGRQFPNYSSELNVNALELEDSALYLCASSLFFQGTGELFFGEGSRLTVL.

The V and J genes are TRBV30 and TRBJ2-2; TRBD1 agrees at 8 bases. The J segment lost 5 bases and the V segment lost 2 bases, leaving 4 bases of the junction unmatched. The CDR3 contains 14 residues. Per germline, CDR1 GTSNPN and CDR2 SVGIG (reference sequence). The DNA of the CDR3 is TGTGCCTGGAGTATACAGGGGGGAACCGGGGAGCTGTTTTTT. Translation: CAWSIQGGTGELFF.

The chain uses TRBV4-3 and TRBJ2-1, with TRBD2 matching 13 bases. V was pared by 1 base and J by 4 bases, with 7 bases of the junction left unmatched. The CDR3 spans 18 residues. CDR1 and CDR2 (germline): LGHNA, YSLEER. The CDR3 reads CASSQALAGGLGYNEQFF. The CDR3 bases are TGCGCCAGCAGCCAAGCACTAGCGGGGGGGTTAGGTTACAATGAGCAGTTCTTC.

This chain joins TRBV18 and TRBJ2-7, with TRBD2 identical over 7 bases. The germline V gene has CDR1 KGHSH and CDR2 LQKENI. The CDR3 spans 14 residues. The V and J ends lost 3 bases and 0 bases, in that order; junction bases with no gene match: 2. The CDR3 nucleotides read TGTGCCAGCTCACCGCTAGCGGCCTCCTACGAGCAGTACTTC. Translation gives CASSPLAASYEQYF.

In its sample, this clone was seen once. The rearrangement links TRBV27 to TRBJ2-7, with TRBD2 identical over 10 bases. The CDR3 loop spans 15 amino acids. Germline CDR1 is MNHEY and CDR2 is SMNVEV (reference sequence). Germline trimming cut 3 bases from V and 7 bases from J; bases unmatched to any gene: 9. CDR3 nucleotides: TGTGCCAGCAGTTTCGGGCTAGCGGGAGCGGGAGAGCAGTACTTC. Its translation: CASSFGLAGAGEQYF.

This clone has more than one count but fewer than ten. This sequence joins TRBV5-1 and TRBJ2-7; 9 nucleotides agree with TRBD1. Unmatched junction bases numbered 4, after V lost 3 bases and J lost 3 bases. Germline V CDR1 and CDR2: SGHRS, YFSETQ. The CDR3 runs to 14 residues. In nucleotides, the CDR3 is TGCGCCAGCAGCTGGGGGGGACAGGGCTACGAGCAGTACTTC. Translation gives CASSWGGQGYEQYF. The whole variable domain, filled in from reference TRBV5-1 and TRBJ2-7, reads KAGVTQTPRYLIKTRGQQVTLSCSPISGHRSVSWYQQTPGQGLQFLFEYFSETQRNKGNFPGRFSGRQFSNSRSEMNVSTLELGDSALYLCASSWGGQGYEQYFGPGTRLTVT.

V usage is TRBV10-3 and J usage is TRBJ2-7; tentatively, D is TRBD1 (6 bases). The CDR3 covers 13 residues. CDR1 and CDR2 from the germline V gene are ENHRY and SYGVKD. Trimming pared 10 bases from V and 2 bases from J, leaving 15 bases between. The DNA for the CDR3 is TGTGCCAGTTGTGGGGGCCCGCCCTACGAGCAGTACTTC. Amino acid sequence: CASCGGPPYEQYF.

This chain uses TRBV6-5 with TRBJ1-1, with D unresolved. The CDR3 is 16 amino acids. V lost 4 bases to trimming and J lost 7 bases, with 22 bases between them. Germline V gives CDR1 MNHEY, CDR2 SVGAGI. Here the CDR3 DNA reads TGTGCCAGCAGTTTAGGACTACGGGGAAGTGGGGATGAAGCTTTCTTT. This sequence encodes CASSLGLRGSGDEAFF.

The chain links TRBV9 to TRBJ2-1; 7 positions match TRBD2. Germline lookup yields CDR1 SGDLS and CDR2 YYNGEE. The CDR3 has 15 residues. V gave up 4 bases and J gave up 4 bases; unmatched junction bases: 8. The CDR3 protein is CASSLQGSGYNEQFF. CDR3 nucleotides: TGTGCCAGCAGCCTACAAGGTAGCGGGTACAATGAGCAGTTCTTC.

This clone has just a few counts. This chain uses TRBV29-1 with TRBJ2-3; perhaps TRBD2 as D (6 bases). V dropped 4 bases and J dropped 3 bases, with 11 bases sitting between them. This CDR3 spans 13 amino acids. Germline values: CDR1 SQVTM, CDR2 ANQGSEA. CDR3 DNA: TGCAGCGTTGGGAGGGGCTTGACAGATACGCAGTATTTT. Protein product: CSVGRGLTDTQYF.

This chain links TRBV11-2 with TRBJ2-1, with 8 bases matching TRBD2. CDR3 length: 17 amino acids. The germline gives CDR1 SGHAT, CDR2 FQNNGV. Trimming at V came to 5 bases and at J to 9 bases, leaving 18 bases not matched to a gene. The CDR3 bases are TGTGCCAGCAGCCGAATAATGGGACTAGTTATGGCCGGTGAGCAGTTCTTC. Encoded protein: CASSRIMGLVMAGEQFF. The complete variable domain, with remaining parts taken from reference TRBV11-2 and TRBJ2-1, reads EAGVAQSPRYKIIEKRQSVAFWCNPISGHATLYWYQQILGQGPKLLIQFQNNGVVDDSQLPKDRFSAERLKGVDSTLKIQPAKLEDSAVYLCASSRIMGLVMAGEQFFGPGTRLTVL.